This record concerns one T cell receptor (beta chain) sequence. Antigen unknown. This was the immunoSEQ v3.0 assay at survey level. The table came from immunoSEQ multiplex PCR; TCRdb's copy has only in-frame clones and leaves some out. Of about 22,000 clones detected, around 76% appear once; the ten largest clones hold 10% to 15%. Germline lookup yields CDR1 SGHNT and CDR2 YYREEE (reference sequence). Trimming removed 2 bases at V and 0 bases at J, with 11 bases between. CDR3 length: 15 amino acids. The data are from a study of long-term antiretroviral therapy in people with HIV. Overall study findings and caveats: Clones expanded before ART dominated the repertoire at all time points.

The TCR comes from a woman in her 40s with HIV. Sequencing was performed on unsorted PBMCs, taken about 1.8 years before starting antiretroviral therapy. This chain connects TRBV5-4 to TRBJ1-1, with D possibly matching TRBD1 (5 bases). This chain's CDR3 is CASSLDRLMNTEAFF. The CDR3 region has the DNA TGTGCCAGCAGCTTAGACAGACTAATGAACACTGAAGCTTTCTTT.